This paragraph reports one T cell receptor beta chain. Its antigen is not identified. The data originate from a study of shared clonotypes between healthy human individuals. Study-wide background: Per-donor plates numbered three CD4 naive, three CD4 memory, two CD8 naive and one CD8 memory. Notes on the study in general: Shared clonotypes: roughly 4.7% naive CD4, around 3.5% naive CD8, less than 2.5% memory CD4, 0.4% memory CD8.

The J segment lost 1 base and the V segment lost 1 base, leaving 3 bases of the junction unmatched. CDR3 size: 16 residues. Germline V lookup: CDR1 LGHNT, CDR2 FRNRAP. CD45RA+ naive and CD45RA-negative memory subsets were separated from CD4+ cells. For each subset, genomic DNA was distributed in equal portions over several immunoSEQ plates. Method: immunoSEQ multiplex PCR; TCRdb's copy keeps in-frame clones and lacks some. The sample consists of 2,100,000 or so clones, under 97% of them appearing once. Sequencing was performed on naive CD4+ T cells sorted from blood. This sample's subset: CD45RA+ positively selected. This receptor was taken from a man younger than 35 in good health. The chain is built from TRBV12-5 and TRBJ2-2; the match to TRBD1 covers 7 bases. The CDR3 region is CASGLDRDRNTGELFF. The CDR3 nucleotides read TGTGCTAGTGGTTTGGACCGGGACAGGAACACCGGGGAGCTGTTTTTT.